The entry below describes one T cell receptor (beta chain). This entry belongs to a study of blood T cell repertoires in COVID-19. Losses at the gene ends were 5 bases for V and 4 bases for J; bases not matched to a gene: 6. The CDR3 is 14 amino acids. In germline, CDR1 is SGHTA, CDR2 FQGNSA. Only in-frame clones appear in the TCRdb table, and some are missing; sequencing was by immunoSEQ multiplex PCR. The top ten clones hold 6.3% of a sample with 200,000 to 300,000 clones, around 88% of them seen once. Sequenced sample: peripheral blood. The chain uses TRBV7-2 and TRBJ1-1, with TRBD1 identical over 8 bases. The receptor was derived from a woman aged 30 to 39 with COVID-19, enrolled during active disease. The DNA of the CDR3 is TGTGCCAGCAGCCCCGTTACAGGGGGCACTGAAGCTTTCTTT. Translated, it gives CASSPVTGGTEAFF.